The 25 T cell receptor beta chains given below trace back to one sample, sequenced in a study of early T cells in non-severe SARS-CoV-2 infection. TCRdb independently ran MiXCR on the 5' RACE reads; one entry per CDR3 protein. The repertoire consists of around 70,000 distinct CDR3 sequences, with roughly 9.1% occurring once and the leading ten covering roughly 3%. The sample comprised whole blood. These receptors came from an adult who was a healthcare worker with PCR-confirmed SARS-CoV-2 infection or an uninfected control (not recorded which).

V is TRBV19 and J is TRBJ2-2; D not resolved. CDR1 is LNHDA, CDR2 SQIVND, per germline (reference sequence). This CDR3 has 14 amino acids. V dropped 5 bases and J dropped 4 bases, with 11 bases sitting between them. CDR3 bases: TGTGCCAGTAGTGTCCAGCATGGCACCGGGGAGCTGTTTTTT. Its translation is CASSVQHGTGELFF.

V usage is TRBV5-4 and J usage is TRBJ2-3; D possibly corresponds to TRBD2 (6 bases). This CDR3 comprises 16 residues. V gave up 6 bases and J gave up 0 bases, with 17 bases separating them. Germline V gene lookup returns CDR1 SGHNT and CDR2 YYREEE (reference sequence). The CDR3 region has the DNA TGTGCCAGCAACCCCCAGCGGGCCATGAGCACAGATACGCAGTATTTT. It is translated as CASNPQRAMSTDTQYF.

The genes are TRBV28 and TRBJ2-5, with 7 nucleotides matching TRBD2. From germline, CDR1 is MDHEN and CDR2 SYDVKM. V trimming: 8 bases; J trimming: 0 bases; junction bases outside the gene matches: 9. CDR3 length: 15 residues. CDR3 loop: CASRSGFGYQETQYF. Written as DNA, the CDR3 is TGTGCCAGCCGTAGCGGGTTTGGTTACCAAGAGACCCAGTACTTC.

The chain combines TRBV20-1 with TRBJ2-1; D perhaps matches TRBD2 (5 bases). The length of the CDR3 is 13 residues. CDR1 DFQATT and CDR2 SNEGSKA come from the germline V gene (reference sequence). V lost 3 bases and J lost 2, with 8 bases in between. The DNA for the CDR3 is TGCAGTGCTAGTCGGGGTACCTACAATGAGCAGTTCTTC. The encoded protein is CSASRGTYNEQFF.

This clonotype was found many times. The rearrangement links TRBV5-1 to TRBJ1-2; TRBD1 agrees at 10 bases. Germline loops: CDR1 SGHRS, CDR2 YFSETQ. The CDR3 consists of 14 residues. V was clipped by 4 bases and J by 8 bases; unmatched bases: 8. CDR3 in DNA: TGCGCCAGCAGCGGCGACAGGGGGCTTGAAGGCTACACCTTC. It is translated as CASSGDRGLEGYTF.

This clonotype was seen more than once but under ten times. The V and J genes are TRBV20-1 and TRBJ2-3; the D gene could be TRBD1 or TRBD2 (6 bases each). The germline CDR1 and CDR2 sequences are DFQATT and SNEGSKA (reference sequence). Trimming left V 6 bases short and J 2 bases short, with 15 bases between. The CDR3 runs to 14 residues. As DNA, the CDR3 is TGCAGTGCAAGGGGGGAGTGGGCCACAGATACGCAGTATTTT. Its translation is CSARGEWATDTQYF.

The rearrangement joins TRBV7-9 to TRBJ2-7, with TRBD2 as a possible D gene (6 bases). The V gene's germline CDR1 is SEHNR and CDR2 FQNEAQ (reference sequence). V lost 5 bases and J lost 4, with 21 bases in between. The CDR3 covers 16 residues. The CDR3 DNA reads as TGTGCCAGCAGCCCCCGGGACTCCCCGGGGTTATACGAGCAGTACTTC. Encoded protein: CASSPRDSPGLYEQYF.

The sample holds many counts of this clonotype. The gene calls are TRBV6-2 or TRBV6-3 and TRBJ1-2; weak D call: TRBD1 (5 bases). Germline V gene sequence: CDR1 MNHEY, CDR2 SVGEGT. The V end was cut by 6 bases, the J end by 4 bases, with 18 bases between. CDR3 size: 15 residues. This CDR3 reads CASSEAGPSSYGYTF. As DNA, the CDR3 is TGTGCCAGCAGCGAAGCGGGACCGAGCTCCTATGGCTACACCTTC.

This clonotype was detected ten times or more. The J gene is TRBJ1-2, the V gene TRBV27; 7 positions match TRBD1. With V trimmed by 6 bases and J by 8 bases, 9 bases remained unmatched. Germline loops: CDR1 MNHEY, CDR2 SMNVEV (reference sequence). The CDR3 contains 13 residues. The DNA for the CDR3 is TGTGCCAGCAGCCGGAGGGGGCTGAGCGGCTACACCTTC. Its translation: CASSRRGLSGYTF.

This clonotype was recorded a few times. The gene calls are TRBV6-5 and TRBJ2-7, with D tentatively TRBD1 (6 bases). The CDR3 covers 16 residues. Between the trimmed V and J ends, which lost 4 bases and 4 bases, there was a span of 20 bases. Germline loops: CDR1 MNHEY, CDR2 SVGAGI. The CDR3 reads CASSSTPMGRGYEQYF. The CDR3 DNA reads as TGTGCCAGCAGTTCGACCCCGATGGGCAGGGGTTACGAGCAGTACTTC.

The rearrangement joins TRBV4-1 to TRBJ2-1; tentatively, D is TRBD2 (5 bases). Trimming took off 0 bases at V and 7 bases at J, with 16 bases between the two ends. Germline CDR1 reads MGHRA; CDR2 reads YSYEKL. CDR3 size: 16 residues. The CDR3 protein is CASSQDRTSTTNEQFF. CDR3 DNA: TGCGCCAGCAGCCAAGATAGGACTTCTACGACGAATGAGCAGTTCTTC.

The rearrangement links TRBV30 to TRBJ1-2; D remains ambiguous. Germline V gives CDR1 GTSNPN, CDR2 SVGIG (reference sequence). The CDR3 is made up of 14 amino acids. Deletions cut 3 bases from V and 0 bases from J, with 11 bases between. The CDR3, as DNA: TGTGCCTGGAGGAATCTCCAGACTAACTATGGCTACACCTTC. Its translation is CAWRNLQTNYGYTF.

This clonotype has a handful of counts. The V and J genes are TRBV11-3 and TRBJ1-1; perhaps TRBD1 as D (5 bases). V lost 7 bases to trimming and J lost 4 bases, with 13 bases between them. Germline V gene lookup returns CDR1 SGHNT and CDR2 YENEEA. CDR3 size: 13 residues. The CDR3 coding sequence is TGTGCCAGCACCCTTGGAAGGGGCACTGAAGCTTTCTTT. This encodes CASTLGRGTEAFF.

Only a few counts were recorded for this clonotype. One end of the junction is discordant with germline, which a read error may explain. This chain uses TRBV6-2 or TRBV6-3 with TRBJ1-6, with D unresolved. This CDR3 is built from 15 residues. Germline-derived CDR1 and CDR2 are MNHEY and SVGEGT. The CDR3 DNA follows: TGTGCCAGCAGTTACTCCAATTCCGAGGAATCACCCCTCCATTTT. Amino acid sequence: CASSYSNSEESPLHF.

This sequence joins TRBV5-1 and TRBJ1-2; D not resolved. Germline lookup yields CDR1 SGHRS and CDR2 YFSETQ. Trimming removed 3 bases at V and 4 bases at J, with 16 bases between. This CDR3 is 15 amino acids long. This chain's CDR3 is CASSSGDEAIYGYTF. The CDR3 DNA sequence: TGCGCCAGCAGCTCGGGCGACGAGGCCATCTATGGCTACACCTTC. Using reference TRBV5-1 and TRBJ1-2 for the parts outside the CDR3, the full variable domain is KAGVTQTPRYLIKTRGQQVTLSCSPISGHRSVSWYQQTPGQGLQFLFEYFSETQRNKGNFPGRFSGRQFSNSRSEMNVSTLELGDSALYLCASSSGDEAIYGYTFGSGTRLTVV.

The rearrangement links TRBV5-4 to TRBJ2-3; no clear D. The V and J ends lost 2 bases and 2 bases respectively, with 9 bases between them. The length of the CDR3 is 14 residues. Per the germline V gene, CDR1 is SGHNT and CDR2 is YYREEE (reference sequence). The CDR3 sequence: CASSLGPLTDTQYF. DNA of the CDR3: TGTGCCAGCAGCTTAGGCCCTCTCACAGATACGCAGTATTTT.

The chain is built from TRBV11-1 and TRBJ1-2; 8 bases match TRBD1. The ends lost 5 bases at V and 4 bases at J; junction bases unmatched: 6. The CDR3 covers 14 residues. Germline V gene data show CDR1 as SGHAT and CDR2 as FQDESV (reference sequence). The CDR3 sequence: CASSRMGQAYGYTF. The CDR3 DNA reads TGTGCCAGCAGCCGGATGGGACAGGCCTATGGCTACACCTTC.

The chain combines TRBV7-8 with TRBJ2-1; D is tentatively TRBD1 or TRBD2 (5 bases each). V was cut by 5 bases and J by 5 bases, with 13 bases left in between. CDR3 length: 14 residues. From germline, CDR1 is SGHVS and CDR2 FQNEAQ. DNA of the CDR3: TGTGCCAGCAGCCCCCCACTGGGGGACAATGAGCAGTTCTTC. As protein: CASSPPLGDNEQFF.

This clonotype was seen more than once but under ten times. The chain links TRBV20-1 to TRBJ2-1, with TRBD1 matching over 9 bases. This CDR3 is built from 15 residues. CDR1 and CDR2 (germline): DFQATT, SNEGSKA (reference sequence). The V and J ends lost 7 bases and 4 bases, in that order; junction bases with no gene match: 11. The CDR3 sequence is CSGIKGDRVYNEQFF. Here the CDR3 DNA reads TGCAGTGGAATCAAGGGGGACAGGGTTTACAATGAGCAGTTCTTC.

The J gene is TRBJ2-7, the V gene TRBV28, with 11 nucleotides matching TRBD2. This CDR3 comprises 14 residues. Germline-derived CDR1 and CDR2 are MDHEN and SYDVKM. The V and J ends lost 6 bases and 3 bases, in that order; junction bases with no gene match: 4. The CDR3 spells CASRRLAGNYEQYF. In nucleotides, the CDR3 is TGTGCCAGCAGGCGACTAGCGGGAAACTACGAGCAGTACTTC.

This clonotype appeared many times. The V and J genes are TRBV7-2 and TRBJ2-1; TRBD2 matches 9 bases. This CDR3 has 14 residues. V shed 5 bases and J 7 bases; nucleotides not matched to a gene: 6. Germline V gene sequence: CDR1 SGHTA, CDR2 FQGNSA. Here the CDR3 DNA reads TGTGCCAGCAGCCATGGGACTAGCATTAATGAGCAGTTCTTC. Encoded protein: CASSHGTSINEQFF. Full variable domain (missing parts from reference TRBV7-2 and TRBJ2-1): GAGVSQSPSNKVTEKGKDVELRCDPISGHTALYWYRQSLGQGLEFLIYFQGNSAPDKSGLPSDRFSAERTGGSVSTLTIQRTQQEDSAVYLCASSHGTSINEQFFGPGTRLTVL.

This chain uses TRBV5-5 with TRBJ2-7; TRBD2 matches 12 bases. The CDR3 runs to 14 residues. The trim removed 5 bases at V and 7 bases at J, leaving 7 bases unmatched. Germline loops: CDR1 SGHKS, CDR2 YYEKEE (reference sequence). CDR3 sequence reads: CASSSSGRAWEQYF. CDR3 coding DNA: TGTGCCAGCAGTTCTAGCGGGAGGGCCTGGGAGCAGTACTTC.

Concerning this clonotype: This sequence may be a read error, since a much larger clone differs from it by one base. The rearrangement joins TRBV12-3 or TRBV12-4 to TRBJ2-5; a weak D match, TRBD1 (5 bases). The CDR3 covers 14 residues. CDR3: CAGSQQDLEETQYF. For the CDR3, the DNA is TGTGCCGGCAGCCAACAGGATTTGGAAGAGACCCAGTACTTC.

In this sample, this clonotype turned up many times. The V and J genes are TRBV20-1 and TRBJ1-2; D is uncertain. V lost 6 bases, J lost 2 bases, and 22 bases lay in between. Germline V gene data show CDR1 as DFQATT and CDR2 as SNEGSKA (reference sequence). The CDR3 contains 16 residues. CDR3 DNA: TGCAGTGCCAGCCTCGCTCTAGAAGCCCCAAACTATGGCTACACCTTC. The encoded protein is CSASLALEAPNYGYTF.

The chain has TRBV18 and TRBJ2-3; D may correspond to TRBD1 or TRBD2 (6 bases each). V was cut by 3 bases and J by 0 bases, with 16 bases left in between. Germline CDR1 is KGHSH and CDR2 is LQKENI. This CDR3 spans 17 amino acids. CDR3 DNA: TGTGCCAGCTCACCCCAGGGGCTAGCGCCAAGCACAGATACGCAGTATTTT. Protein: CASSPQGLAPSTDTQYF.